This T cell receptor beta chain was obtained from a study of radiotherapy plus CTLA-4 blockade in lung cancer. Study results and limitations: Radiotherapy was combined with ipilimumab, and tumor-derived TCR clones then expanded in blood. Among reported predictors of response, early blood T cell clone dynamics with interferon-beta performed best.

Ipilimumab-mediated CTLA-4 blockade plus focal radiation was given to patients having chemo-refractory metastatic non-small-cell lung cancer. CDR1 is KGHSH and CDR2 is LQKENI in the germline V gene. V was clipped by 0 bases and J by 3 bases; unmatched bases: 12. The CDR3 consists of 19 residues. A word on this clone: Its antigen is not identified.

Using immunoSEQ multiplex PCR, the repertoire was profiled, and TCRdb retains in-frame clones only, with some absent. The sample has under 45,000 clones; just under 80% are singletons. The sequences come from peripheral blood, collected from a patient treated with radiotherapy plus ipilimumab. This sequence joins TRBV18 and TRBJ2-7; the match to TRBD1 covers 12 bases. This sequence was found in a human donor with non-small cell lung cancer that progressed on radiotherapy plus ipilimumab. CDR3 loop: CASSPPPGQGARVGYEQYF. The CDR3 nucleotides read TGTGCCAGCTCACCACCACCGGGACAGGGGGCGCGAGTAGGCTACGAGCAGTACTTC.